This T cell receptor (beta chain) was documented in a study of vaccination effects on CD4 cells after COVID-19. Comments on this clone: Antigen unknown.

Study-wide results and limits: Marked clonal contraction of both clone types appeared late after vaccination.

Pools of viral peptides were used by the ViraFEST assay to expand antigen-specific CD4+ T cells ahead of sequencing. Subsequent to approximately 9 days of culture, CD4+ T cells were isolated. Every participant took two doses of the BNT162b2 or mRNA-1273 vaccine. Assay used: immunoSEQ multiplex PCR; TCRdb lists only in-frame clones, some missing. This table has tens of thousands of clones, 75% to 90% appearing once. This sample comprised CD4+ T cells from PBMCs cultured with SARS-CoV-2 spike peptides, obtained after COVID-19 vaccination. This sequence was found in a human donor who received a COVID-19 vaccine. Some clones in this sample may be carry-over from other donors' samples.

CDR3 DNA: TGCGCCAGCAGCTTGGGACAGGGGTTCAATGAGCAGTTCTTC. Translated: CASSLGQGFNEQFF. This rearrangement joins TRBV5-1 to TRBJ2-1; 8 bases are a match to TRBD1. The V gene end was trimmed by 0 bases and the J gene end by 6 bases; junction bases not matched to a gene: 2. Germline-derived CDR1 and CDR2 are SGHRS and YFSETQ. The CDR3 covers 14 residues.